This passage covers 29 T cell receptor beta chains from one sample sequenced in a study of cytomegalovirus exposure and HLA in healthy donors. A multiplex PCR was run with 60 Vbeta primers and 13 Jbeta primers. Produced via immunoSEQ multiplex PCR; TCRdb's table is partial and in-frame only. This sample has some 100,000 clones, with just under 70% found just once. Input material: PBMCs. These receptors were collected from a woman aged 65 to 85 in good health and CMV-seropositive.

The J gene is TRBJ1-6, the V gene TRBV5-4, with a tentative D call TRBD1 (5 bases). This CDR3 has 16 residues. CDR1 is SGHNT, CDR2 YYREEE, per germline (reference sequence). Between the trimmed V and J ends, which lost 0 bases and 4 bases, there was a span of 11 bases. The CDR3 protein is CASSLDGGGYNSPLHF. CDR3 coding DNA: TGTGCCAGCAGCTTGGACGGGGGAGGGTATAATTCACCCCTCCACTTT.

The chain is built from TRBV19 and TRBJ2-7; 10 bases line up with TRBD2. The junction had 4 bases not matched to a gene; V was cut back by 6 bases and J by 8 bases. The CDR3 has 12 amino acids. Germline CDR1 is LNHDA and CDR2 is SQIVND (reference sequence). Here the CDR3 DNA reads TGTGCCAGTAGCCCAGCGGGGGGGCAGCAGTACTTC. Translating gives CASSPAGGQQYF.

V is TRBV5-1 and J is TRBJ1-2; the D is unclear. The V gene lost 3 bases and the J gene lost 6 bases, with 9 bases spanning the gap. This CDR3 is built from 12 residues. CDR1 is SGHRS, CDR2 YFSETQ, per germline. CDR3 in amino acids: CASSSNIDGYTF. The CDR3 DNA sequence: TGCGCCAGCAGCTCAAACATCGATGGCTACACCTTC.

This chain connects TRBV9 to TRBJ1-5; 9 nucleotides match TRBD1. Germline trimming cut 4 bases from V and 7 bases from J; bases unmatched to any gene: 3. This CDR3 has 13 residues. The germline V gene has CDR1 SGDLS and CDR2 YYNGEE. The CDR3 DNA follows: TGTGCCAGCAGCTTTGGACAGGGGCAGCCCCAGCATTTT. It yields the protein CASSFGQGQPQHF.

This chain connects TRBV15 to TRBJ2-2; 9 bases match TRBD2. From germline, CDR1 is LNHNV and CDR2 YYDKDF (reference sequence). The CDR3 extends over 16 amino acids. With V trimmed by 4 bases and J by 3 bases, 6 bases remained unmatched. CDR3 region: CATSTVAGAYTGELFF. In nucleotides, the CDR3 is TGTGCCACCAGCACGGTAGCGGGGGCCTACACCGGGGAGCTGTTTTTT.

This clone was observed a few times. In nucleotides, the CDR3 is TGTGCCAGCAGCGCGACAGGGGGAGTTGCAACTAATGAAAAACTGTTTTTT. Protein: CASSATGGVATNEKLFF. This chain links TRBV5-6 with TRBJ1-4, with 9 positions matching TRBD1. In germline, CDR1 is SGHDT, CDR2 YYEEEE. V gave up 4 bases and J gave up 0 bases; unmatched junction bases: 7. This CDR3 region has 17 residues. Looking up the rest from reference TRBV5-6 and TRBJ1-4 gives the full variable domain: DAGVTQSPTHLIKTRGQQVTLRCSPKSGHDTVSWYQQALGQGPQFIFQYYEEEERQRGNFPDRFSGHQFPNYSSELNVNALLLGDSALYLCASSATGGVATNEKLFFGSGTQLSVL.

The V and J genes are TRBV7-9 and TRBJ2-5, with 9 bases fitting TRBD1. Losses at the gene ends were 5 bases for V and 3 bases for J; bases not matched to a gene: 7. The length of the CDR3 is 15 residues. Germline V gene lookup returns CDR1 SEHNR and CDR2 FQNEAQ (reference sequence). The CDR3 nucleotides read TGTGCCAGCAGCGAATCGGGGACAGGGAAAGAGACCCAGTACTTC. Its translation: CASSESGTGKETQYF.

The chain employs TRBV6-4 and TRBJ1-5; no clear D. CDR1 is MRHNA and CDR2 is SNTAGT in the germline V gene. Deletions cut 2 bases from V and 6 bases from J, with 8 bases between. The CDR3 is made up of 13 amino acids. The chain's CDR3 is CASSDESGQPQHF. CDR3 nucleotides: TGTGCCAGCAGTGACGAGAGCGGTCAGCCCCAGCATTTT.

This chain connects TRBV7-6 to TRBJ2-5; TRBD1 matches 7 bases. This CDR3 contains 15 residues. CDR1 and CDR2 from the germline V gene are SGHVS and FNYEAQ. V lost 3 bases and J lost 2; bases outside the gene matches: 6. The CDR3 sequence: CASSFTGQEQETQYF. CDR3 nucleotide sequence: TGTGCCAGCAGCTTCACAGGACAGGAACAAGAGACCCAGTACTTC.

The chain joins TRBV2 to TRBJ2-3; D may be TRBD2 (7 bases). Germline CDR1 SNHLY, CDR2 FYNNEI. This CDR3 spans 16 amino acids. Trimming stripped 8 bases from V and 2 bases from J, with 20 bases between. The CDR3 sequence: CASGGGRAGHTDTQYF. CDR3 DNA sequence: TGTGCCAGCGGGGGGGGTAGGGCGGGACACACAGATACGCAGTATTTT.

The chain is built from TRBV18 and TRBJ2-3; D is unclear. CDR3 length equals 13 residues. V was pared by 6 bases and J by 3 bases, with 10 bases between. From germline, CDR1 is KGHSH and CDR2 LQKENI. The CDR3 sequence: CASSSVLTDTQYF. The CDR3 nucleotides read TGTGCCAGCTCGTCGGTACTTACAGATACGCAGTATTTT.

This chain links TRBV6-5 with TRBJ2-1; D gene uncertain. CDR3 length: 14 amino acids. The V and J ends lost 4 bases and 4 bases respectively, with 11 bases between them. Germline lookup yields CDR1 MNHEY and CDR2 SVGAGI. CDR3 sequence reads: CASSSPGGYNEQFF. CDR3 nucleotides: TGTGCCAGCAGTTCTCCGGGTGGTTACAATGAGCAGTTCTTC.

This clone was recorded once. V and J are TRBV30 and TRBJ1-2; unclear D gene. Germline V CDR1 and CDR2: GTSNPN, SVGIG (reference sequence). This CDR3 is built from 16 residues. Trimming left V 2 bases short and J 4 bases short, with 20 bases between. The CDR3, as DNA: TGTGCCTGGAGTAAAAAGGGAGGGTCACAGCTCTATGGCTACACCTTC. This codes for CAWSKKGGSQLYGYTF.

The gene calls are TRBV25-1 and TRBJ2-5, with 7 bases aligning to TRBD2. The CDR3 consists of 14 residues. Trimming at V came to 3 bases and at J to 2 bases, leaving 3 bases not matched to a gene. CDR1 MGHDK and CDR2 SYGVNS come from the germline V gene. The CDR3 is CASSEYGGQETQYF. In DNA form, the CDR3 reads TGTGCCAGCAGTGAGTACGGGGGGCAAGAGACCCAGTACTTC.

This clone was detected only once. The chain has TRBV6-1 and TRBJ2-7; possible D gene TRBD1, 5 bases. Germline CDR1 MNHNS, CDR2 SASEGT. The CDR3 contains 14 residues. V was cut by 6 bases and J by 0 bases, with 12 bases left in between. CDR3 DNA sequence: TGTGCCAGCAGAAGGGGTCTGAGCTCCTACGAGCAGTACTTC. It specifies CASRRGLSSYEQYF.

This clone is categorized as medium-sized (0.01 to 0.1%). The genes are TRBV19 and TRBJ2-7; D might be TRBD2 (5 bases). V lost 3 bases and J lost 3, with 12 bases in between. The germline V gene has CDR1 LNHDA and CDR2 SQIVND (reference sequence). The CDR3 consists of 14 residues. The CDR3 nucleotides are TGTGCCAGTAGTATTCATTGGGGAGTCTACGAGCAGTACTTC. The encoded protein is CASSIHWGVYEQYF.

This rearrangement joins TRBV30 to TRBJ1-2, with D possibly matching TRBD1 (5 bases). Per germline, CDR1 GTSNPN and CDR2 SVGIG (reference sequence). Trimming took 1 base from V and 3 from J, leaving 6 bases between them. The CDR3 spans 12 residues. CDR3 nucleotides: TGTGCCTGGAGTGGACAGTACTATGGCTACACCTTC. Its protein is CAWSGQYYGYTF.

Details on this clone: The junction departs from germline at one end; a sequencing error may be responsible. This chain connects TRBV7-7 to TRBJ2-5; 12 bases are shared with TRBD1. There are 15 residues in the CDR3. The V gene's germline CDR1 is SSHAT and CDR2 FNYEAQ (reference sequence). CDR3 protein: CASSLGQGAFETQYF. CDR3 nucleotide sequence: TGTGCTAGCAGCTTGGGACAGGGGGCATTCGAGACCCAGTACTTC.

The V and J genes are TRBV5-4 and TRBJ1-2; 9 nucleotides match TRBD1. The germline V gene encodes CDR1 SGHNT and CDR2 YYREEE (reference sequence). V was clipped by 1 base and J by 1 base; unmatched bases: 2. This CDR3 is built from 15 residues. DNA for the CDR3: TGTGCCAGCAGCTTGCCGGGACAGGGTAACTATGGCTACACCTTC. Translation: CASSLPGQGNYGYTF.

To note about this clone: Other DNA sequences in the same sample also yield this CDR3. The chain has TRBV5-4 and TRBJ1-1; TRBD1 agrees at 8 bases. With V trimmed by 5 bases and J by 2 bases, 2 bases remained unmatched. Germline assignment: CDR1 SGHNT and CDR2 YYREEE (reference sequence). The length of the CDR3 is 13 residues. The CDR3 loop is CASRDRVNTEAFF. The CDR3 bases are TGTGCCAGCAGGGACAGGGTAAACACTGAAGCTTTCTTT.

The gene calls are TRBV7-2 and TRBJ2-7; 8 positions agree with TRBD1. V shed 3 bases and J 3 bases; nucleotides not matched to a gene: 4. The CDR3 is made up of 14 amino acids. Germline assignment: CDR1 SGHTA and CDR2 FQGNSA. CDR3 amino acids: CASSLDRANYEQYF. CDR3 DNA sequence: TGTGCCAGCAGCTTGGACAGGGCGAACTACGAGCAGTACTTC.

CDR3 sequence: CAWRDLGGQYF. The CDR3 DNA reads TGTGCCTGGAGGGACCTCGGGGGGCAGTATTTT. This rearrangement joins TRBV30 to TRBJ2-3; weak D call: TRBD2 (6 bases). The CDR3 has 11 amino acids. With 3 bases removed from V and 11 bases from J, the gap between germline ends came to 12 bases. CDR1 and CDR2 (germline): GTSNPN, SVGIG (reference sequence).

This CDR3 is CASSQETAGGRYEQYF. The CDR3 region has the DNA TGTGCCAGCAGCCAAGAAACCGCGGGGGGCCGCTACGAGCAGTACTTC. J is TRBJ2-7 and V is TRBV4-2, with 8 bases matching TRBD2. This CDR3 has 16 amino acids. V gave up 0 bases and J gave up 3 bases; unmatched junction bases: 7. Germline CDR1 is LGHNA and CDR2 is YNFKEQ.

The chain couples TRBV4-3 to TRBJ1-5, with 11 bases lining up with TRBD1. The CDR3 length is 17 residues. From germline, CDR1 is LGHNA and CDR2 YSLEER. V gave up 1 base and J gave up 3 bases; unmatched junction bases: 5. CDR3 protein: CASSQGTGGASNQPQHF. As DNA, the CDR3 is TGCGCCAGCAGCCAAGGGACAGGGGGCGCCTCCAATCAGCCCCAGCATTTT.

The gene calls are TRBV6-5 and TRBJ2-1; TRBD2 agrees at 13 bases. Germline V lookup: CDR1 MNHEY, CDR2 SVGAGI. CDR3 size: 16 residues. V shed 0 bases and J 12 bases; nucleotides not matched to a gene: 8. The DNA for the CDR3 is TGTGCCAGCAGTTACTCGACTAGCGGGGGGCAATGGGGGCAGTTCTTC. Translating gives CASSYSTSGGQWGQFF.

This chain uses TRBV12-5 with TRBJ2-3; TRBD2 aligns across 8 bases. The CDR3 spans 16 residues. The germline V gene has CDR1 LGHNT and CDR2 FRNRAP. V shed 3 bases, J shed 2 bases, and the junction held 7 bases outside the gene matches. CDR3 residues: CASGFPAGGLTDTQYF. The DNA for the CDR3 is TGTGCTAGTGGTTTCCCTGCGGGGGGCCTCACAGATACGCAGTATTTT. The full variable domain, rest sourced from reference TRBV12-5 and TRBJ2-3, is DARVTQTPRHKVTEMGQEVTMRCQPILGHNTVFWYRQTMMQGLELLAYFRNRAPLDDSGMPKDRFSAEMPDATLATLKIQPSEPRDSAVYFCASGFPAGGLTDTQYFGPGTRLTVL.

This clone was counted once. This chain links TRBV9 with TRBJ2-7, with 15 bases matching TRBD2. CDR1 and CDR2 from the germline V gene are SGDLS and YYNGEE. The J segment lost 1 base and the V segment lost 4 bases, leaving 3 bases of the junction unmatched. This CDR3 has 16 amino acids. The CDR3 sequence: CASSPGLAGGSYEQYF. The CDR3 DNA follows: TGTGCCAGCAGCCCGGGACTAGCGGGGGGATCCTACGAGCAGTACTTC.

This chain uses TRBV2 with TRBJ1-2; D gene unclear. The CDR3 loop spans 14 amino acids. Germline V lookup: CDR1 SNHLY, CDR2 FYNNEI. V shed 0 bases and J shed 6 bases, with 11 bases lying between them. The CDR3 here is CASSEAQTVNGYTF. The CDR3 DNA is TGTGCCAGCAGTGAAGCCCAGACTGTGAATGGCTACACCTTC. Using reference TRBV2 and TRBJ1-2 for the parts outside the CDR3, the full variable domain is EPEVTQTPSHQVTQMGQEVILRCVPISNHLYFYWYRQILGQKVEFLVSFYNNEISEKSEIFDDQFSVERPDGSNFTLKIRSTKLEDSAMYFCASSEAQTVNGYTFGSGTRLTVV.

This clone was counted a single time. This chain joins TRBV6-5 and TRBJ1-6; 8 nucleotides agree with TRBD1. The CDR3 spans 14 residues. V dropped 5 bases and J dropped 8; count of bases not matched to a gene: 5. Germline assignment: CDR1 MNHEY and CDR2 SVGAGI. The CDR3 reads CASSPTGGDSPLHF. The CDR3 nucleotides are TGTGCCAGCAGTCCCACAGGGGGGGATTCACCCCTCCACTTT.